This entry concerns a single TCR beta chain. The specificity of this receptor is unknown. Base qualities are not recorded, but no much larger clone differs from it by a single base. The immunoSEQ assay was applied to genomic DNA for TCRB CDR3 sequencing. From the authors' description of their analysis: Published virus-specific TCRB sequences were compared with patient CD8+ clones larger than 1%, and only a few matches were found. Analyses were restricted to productive TCRB rearrangements. A clone was defined by a unique TCRB CDR3 sequence, and clonality was computed as a productive clonality index based on Shannon entropy. The template counts of each clone relative to the total templates per sample were used to calculate repertoire overlap between two samples. V-gene usage measured by flow cytometry correlated with TCRB sequencing V-gene usage, with a Spearman r of about 0.61. TCRdb retrieved this table from immuneACCESS and kept in-frame rearrangements only. Not all clones are present; in checked studies, unresolved V genes account for under half, and no reason is known for the remainder. V, J and clone size are those of that table, while D and trimming were read from the DNA. The sample profile shows some 2,000 clones; 84% of them were found once. The ten biggest clones cover 40% to 45% of the sample.

Positive magnetic bead selection on an AutoMACS was used to isolate CD4+ and CD8+ cells, with flow cytometry used to check purity. Initial screening for clonal expansions relied on flow cytometry with a TCR V beta antibody panel, after which sorted CD8+ fractions underwent TCRB deep sequencing for characterization. Isolation of peripheral blood mononuclear cells was done through Ficoll-Paque PLUS density gradient separation. DNA was extracted from CD4-enriched, CD8-enriched or PBMC samples with Nucleospin Tissue or Tissue XS kits and quantified with a Qubit 2.0 fluorometer. The record originates from a study of somatic mutations in cytotoxic T cells in rheumatoid arthritis (dated by TCRdb to about 2017). Study-level background: Patient peripheral blood (about 30 ml EDTA) was drawn right after diagnosis and before any treatment started. For 60 to 80 rheumatoid arthritis patients and 20 healthy controls, TCRB deep sequencing was carried out. Whether expanded CD8+ T-cell clones in untreated, newly diagnosed rheumatoid arthritis carry somatic mutations was the study question, and clonality was characterized with TCRB deep sequencing. Patients and controls did not essentially differ in median age, which was nearly identical between the groups. Some T-cell populations stained with V beta antibodies were sorted by flow on a FACSAria II or Sony SH800 to nearly 100% purity, with sorted V beta1+ cells additionally subjected to TCRB sequencing.

At the junction V is shortened by 2 bases and J by 4 bases; bases outside the gene matches: 15. From cysteine to phenylalanine, the CDR3 is 17 amino acids long. Kept here is only the CDR3 DNA, which spans 51 bases and is read in frame from base 1. Sequences SQVTM (CDR1) and ANQGSEA (CDR2) are obtained from the germline V gene. Summary of the overall study and its limitations: Viral specificity could not be ruled out by absence from virus-specific databases, and the antigen targets of the expanded CD8+ clones remained unknown. CD8+ T-cell clonality did not differ significantly between rheumatoid arthritis patients and age-matched healthy controls. Healthy controls showed no age-related increase in CD8+ clonality, whereas patients did (Spearman r ~ 0.5). The slight TRBV07 underrepresentation in patients was not adjusted for multiple comparisons. In about an eighth of the roughly 65 patients, more than 20% of CD8+ cells belonged to the largest CD8+ clone, while several identical CD8+ TCRB sequences were shared between blood and synovial fluid.

The sequence is built from TRBV29-1 and TRBJ2-3, and 7 junction bases match TRBD2. The source is an adult with rheumatoid arthritis. The sample taken for sequencing was CD8+ T cells sorted from blood. The CDR3 in this case is CSVERGSRTRVSDTQYF. The sequenced DNA is TGCAGCGTTGAAAGGGGCTCCCGGACTAGAGTATCAGATACGCAGTATTTT.